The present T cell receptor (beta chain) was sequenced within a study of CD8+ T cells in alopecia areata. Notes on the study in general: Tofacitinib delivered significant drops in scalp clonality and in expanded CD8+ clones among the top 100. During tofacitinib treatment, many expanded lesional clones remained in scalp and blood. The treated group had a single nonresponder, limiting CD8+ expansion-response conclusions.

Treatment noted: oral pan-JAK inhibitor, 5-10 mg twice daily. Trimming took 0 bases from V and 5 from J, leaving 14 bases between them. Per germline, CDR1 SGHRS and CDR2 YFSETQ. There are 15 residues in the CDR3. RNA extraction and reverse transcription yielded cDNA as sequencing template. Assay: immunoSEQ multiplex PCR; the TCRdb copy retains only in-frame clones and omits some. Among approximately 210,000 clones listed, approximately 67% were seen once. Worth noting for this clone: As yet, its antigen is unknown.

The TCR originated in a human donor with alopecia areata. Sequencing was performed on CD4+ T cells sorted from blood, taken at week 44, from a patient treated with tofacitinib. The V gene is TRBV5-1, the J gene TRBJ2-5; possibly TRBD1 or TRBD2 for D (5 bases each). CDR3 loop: CASSLGSGTLETQYF. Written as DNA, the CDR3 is TGCGCCAGCAGCTTGGGGTCGGGGACGTTGGAGACCCAGTACTTC.